Presented here are 15 T cell receptor beta chains from one specimen sequenced in a study of chemoradiotherapy in HPV16-positive cancers. The assay was immunoSEQ multiplex PCR, and TCRdb's table has in-frame clones only and misses some. The sample shows several thousand clones, 79% of them seen only once. Specimen: tumor tissue, collected from a patient who underwent chemoradiotherapy. The receptors shown here come from a human donor with HPV-associated anogenital cancer.

V and J are TRBV30 and TRBJ1-5, with unresolved D. This CDR3 is built from 14 residues. Germline CDR1 reads GTSNPN; CDR2 reads SVGIG (reference sequence). With 0 bases removed from V and 4 bases from J, the gap between germline ends came to 10 bases. This chain's CDR3 is CAWSVFGGNQPQHF. In DNA form, the CDR3 reads TGTGCCTGGAGTGTATTTGGAGGGAATCAGCCCCAGCATTTT.

The chain links TRBV30 to TRBJ2-2, with D perhaps TRBD2 (6 bases). CDR3 length: 12 residues. Germline assignment: CDR1 GTSNPN and CDR2 SVGIG (reference sequence). V lost 8 bases to trimming and J lost 5 bases, with 12 bases between them. The CDR3 bases are TGTGCCCGGGACTTATCAACCGGGGAGCTGTTTTTT. It codes for CARDLSTGELFF.

The V call is TRBV28, the J call TRBJ1-5; D uncertain. Trimming left V 5 bases short and J 4 bases short, with 9 bases between. The CDR3 runs to 13 residues. Germline CDR1 reads MDHEN; CDR2 reads SYDVKM. The CDR3 DNA reads TGTGCCAGCAGTACCCTGCTTAATCAGCCCCAGCATTTT. Translated: CASSTLLNQPQHF.

V and J are TRBV10-3 and TRBJ1-1; 8 nucleotides agree with TRBD1. Germline CDR1 and CDR2: ENHRY and SYGVKD. J lost 4 bases, V lost 2 bases, and 9 bases had no gene match. This CDR3 has 16 residues. The CDR3 is CAISERSGTGGTEAFF. The CDR3 nucleotides are TGTGCCATCAGTGAGCGGAGTGGTACAGGGGGCACTGAAGCTTTCTTT.

The CDR3 spells CASSIEPGAVGNQPQHF. CDR3 DNA: TGTGCCAGTAGTATAGAGCCGGGGGCGGTGGGCAATCAGCCCCAGCATTTT. This rearrangement joins TRBV19 to TRBJ1-5, with D possibly being TRBD1 (6 bases). The V end was cut by 0 bases, the J end by 2 bases, with 14 bases between. This CDR3 has 17 amino acids. The germline gives CDR1 LNHDA, CDR2 SQIVND (reference sequence).

J is TRBJ1-4 and V is TRBV5-1; no definite D call. In germline, CDR1 is SGHRS, CDR2 YFSETQ. Trimming stripped 2 bases from V and 7 bases from J, with 18 bases between. This CDR3 region has 16 residues. The CDR3 sequence is CASSLSDLPGGEKLFF. In nucleotides, the CDR3 is TGCGCCAGCAGCTTATCGGACCTTCCGGGCGGTGAAAAACTGTTTTTT.

V and J are TRBV7-2 and TRBJ1-5; 8 nucleotides align to TRBD1. The CDR3 is made up of 13 amino acids. V was clipped by 4 bases and J by 11 bases; unmatched bases: 7. Germline assignment: CDR1 SGHTA and CDR2 FQGNSA. DNA of the CDR3: TGTGCCAGCAGCTCGAGACGGGACAGGTCCCAGCATTTT. It yields the protein CASSSRRDRSQHF.

This chain uses TRBV29-1 with TRBJ2-7; possible D gene TRBD2, 7 bases. The CDR3 spans 15 residues. Trimming took off 1 base at V and 3 bases at J, with 16 bases between the two ends. Germline V gives CDR1 SQVTM, CDR2 ANQGSEA. The CDR3 nucleotides read TGCAGCGTTGAAGTAGGGGGAGGGGGACTCTACGAGCAGTACTTC. This gives the protein CSVEVGGGGLYEQYF.

The chain is built from TRBV6-5 and TRBJ1-3; a weak D match, TRBD1 (5 bases). CDR1 and CDR2 from the germline V gene are MNHEY and SVGAGI. The CDR3 is 15 residues long. V lost 2 bases and J 3 bases, leaving 11 bases between the germline ends. The CDR3 loop is CASSYAEGRGNTIYF. The CDR3 DNA reads as TGTGCCAGCAGTTACGCGGAGGGACGTGGAAACACCATATATTTT.

The chain combines TRBV6-6 with TRBJ1-1; D remains unclear. This CDR3 spans 11 amino acids. CDR1 is MNHNY, CDR2 SVGAGI, per germline (reference sequence). The V and J ends lost 10 bases and 3 bases respectively, with 9 bases between them. CDR3 sequence reads: CAIRPDTEAFF. The CDR3, as DNA: TGTGCCATCCGGCCAGACACTGAAGCTTTCTTT.

The chain couples TRBV4-1 to TRBJ2-3; D is possibly TRBD1 or TRBD2 (5 bases each). Trimming pared 0 bases from V and 3 bases from J, leaving 16 bases between. This CDR3 region has 17 residues. Germline CDR1 MGHRA, CDR2 YSYEKL. The CDR3, as DNA: TGCGCCAGCAGCCAAGACGGATCCGGGACCCTGACAGATACGCAGTATTTT. Translation gives CASSQDGSGTLTDTQYF.

To note about this clone: This same CDR3 is encoded by further DNA sequences in the sample. Written as DNA, the CDR3 is TGTGCCAGCAGCCGCGACAGGCAAGAGACCCAGTACTTC. Translated: CASSRDRQETQYF. The gene calls are TRBV7-2 and TRBJ2-5, with a possible D match to TRBD1 (6 bases). V was clipped by 5 bases and J by 2 bases, with 9 bases between them. This CDR3 is built from 13 residues. Germline values: CDR1 SGHTA, CDR2 FQGNSA.

The chain links TRBV10-3 to TRBJ1-2; no reliable D call. Germline lookup yields CDR1 ENHRY and CDR2 SYGVKD. The CDR3 contains 13 residues. V was clipped by 7 bases and J by 2 bases, with 11 bases between them. The CDR3 sequence: CAIMGSANYGYTF. For the CDR3, the DNA is TGTGCCATCATGGGGTCGGCCAACTATGGCTACACCTTC.

The rearrangement links TRBV19 to TRBJ1-6; D may be TRBD1 (5 bases). CDR1 is LNHDA and CDR2 is SQIVND in the germline V gene (reference sequence). With 3 bases removed from V and 7 bases from J, the gap between germline ends came to 13 bases. The CDR3 loop spans 15 amino acids. The CDR3 sequence is CASSMGTGGNSPLHF. The CDR3 DNA follows: TGTGCCAGTAGTATGGGTACAGGTGGGAATTCACCCCTCCACTTT.

The chain has TRBV2 and TRBJ2-2; no definite D call. The V end was cut by 4 bases, the J end by 1 base, with 10 bases between. The CDR3 is 15 amino acids. Germline values: CDR1 SNHLY, CDR2 FYNNEI. CDR3 in amino acids: CASSGRHGNTGELFF. The DNA for the CDR3 is TGTGCCAGCAGTGGTAGACATGGGAACACCGGGGAGCTGTTTTTT.